Below, 22 T cell receptor beta chains from the same sample are listed, as sequenced in a study of blood T cell repertoires in COVID-19. The repertoire was sequenced with immunoSEQ multiplex PCR; TCRdb's copy has only in-frame clones and lacks some. The sample contains about 480,000 clones, 87% of which appear only once. Source material: PBMCs or T cells enriched from blood (not recorded which). These TCRs come from a woman aged 18-29 years with acute COVID-19.

V is TRBV7-9 and J is TRBJ2-2; D is possibly TRBD1 (7 bases). Germline CDR1 SEHNR, CDR2 FQNEAQ (reference sequence). The CDR3 runs to 16 residues. The V and J ends lost 7 bases and 2 bases respectively, with 17 bases between them. CDR3 in DNA: TGTGCCAGCAACAGGGGCCGGGGGATTAACACCGGGGAGCTGTTTTTT. The encoded protein is CASNRGRGINTGELFF.

The rearrangement links TRBV7-2 to TRBJ1-6, with TRBD1 matching over 9 bases. The germline CDR1 and CDR2 sequences are SGHTA and FQGNSA. CDR3 length: 15 residues. Unmatched junction bases numbered 4, after V lost 5 bases and J lost 5 bases. The CDR3 loop reads CASSHRDRDNSPLHF. DNA for the CDR3: TGTGCCAGCAGCCACCGGGACAGGGATAATTCACCCCTCCACTTT.

Comments on this clone: Other nucleotide sequences in the sample specify the same CDR3. J is TRBJ1-2 and V is TRBV19, with D tentatively TRBD1 (5 bases). V was trimmed by 6 bases and J by 4 bases, leaving 9 bases between them. The CDR3 has 12 residues. Germline-derived CDR1 and CDR2 are LNHDA and SQIVND (reference sequence). CDR3 coding DNA: TGTGCCAGTAGGACAGAAGTCTATGGCTACACCTTC. Translation gives CASRTEVYGYTF.

The rearrangement joins TRBV7-9 to TRBJ2-2; 8 nucleotides align to TRBD2. CDR3 length: 16 residues. The germline V gene encodes CDR1 SEHNR and CDR2 FQNEAQ (reference sequence). J lost 3 bases, V lost 5 bases, and 8 bases had no gene match. Here the CDR3 DNA reads TGTGCCAGCAGCCGGCGGGGGGCCCGGGACACCGGGGAGCTGTTTTTT. This sequence encodes CASSRRGARDTGELFF. Full variable domain (rest looked up from reference TRBV7-9 and TRBJ2-2): DTGVSQNPRHKITKRGQNVTFRCDPISEHNRLYWYRQTLGQGPEFLTYFQNEAQLEKSRLLSDRFSAERPKGSFSTLEIQRTEQGDSAMYLCASSRRGARDTGELFFGEGSRLTVL.

The chain carries TRBV6-5 and TRBJ1-2, with D perhaps matching TRBD1 (6 bases). CDR3 length equals 14 residues. Germline V gene data show CDR1 as MNHEY and CDR2 as SVGAGI. V lost 7 bases to trimming and J lost 8 bases, with 20 bases between them. The CDR3 reads CASIQRQGQWGYTF. Here the CDR3 DNA reads TGTGCCAGCATCCAAAGGCAGGGACAATGGGGCTACACCTTC.

The V call is TRBV28, the J call TRBJ2-3; TRBD2 matches 13 bases. V trimming: 5 bases; J trimming: 3 bases; junction bases outside the gene matches: 5. This CDR3 contains 16 residues. Germline CDR1 reads MDHEN; CDR2 reads SYDVKM. Here the CDR3 DNA reads TGTGCCAGCAGTACCCTGGGACTAGCGGGGACAGATACGCAGTATTTT. Translation gives CASSTLGLAGTDTQYF. The variable domain in full, with the rest retrieved from reference TRBV28 and TRBJ2-3, is DVKVTQSSRYLVKRTGEKVFLECVQDMDHENMFWYRQDPGLGLRLIYFSYDVKMKEKGDIPEGYSVSREKKERFSLILESASTNQTSMYLCASSTLGLAGTDTQYFGPGTRLTVL.

CDR3 residues: CASSSGQGGSGELFF. For the CDR3, the DNA is TGTGCCAGCAGCTCGGGACAGGGTGGGTCCGGGGAGCTGTTTTTT. The chain links TRBV11-3 to TRBJ2-2; 9 bases are shared with TRBD1. J lost 6 bases, V lost 4 bases, and 6 bases had no gene match. This CDR3 has 15 amino acids. The germline gives CDR1 SGHNT, CDR2 YENEEA.

This chain uses TRBV11-2 with TRBJ1-1; D not certain. CDR3 length: 19 residues. V lost 1 base and J 0 bases, leaving 21 bases between the germline ends. Germline V gives CDR1 SGHAT, CDR2 FQNNGV. DNA for the CDR3: TGTGCCAGCAGCTTAGGAGAGGAGGAGACTCTCGCTGTGAACACTGAAGCTTTCTTT. Translated: CASSLGEEETLAVNTEAFF.

CDR3 nucleotides: TGTGCCAGCAGTGCGTTCGGGACAGGGGCGTTCAATGAGCAGTTCTTC. This sequence encodes CASSAFGTGAFNEQFF. The V gene is TRBV6-4, the J gene TRBJ2-1; 10 positions match TRBD1. Germline trimming cut 4 bases from V and 6 bases from J; bases unmatched to any gene: 9. CDR3 length: 16 residues. Germline V gene data show CDR1 as MRHNA and CDR2 as SNTAGT.

The CDR3 DNA sequence: TGTGCCAGCAGCTCACAGCATGGCTACACCTTC. This encodes CASSSQHGYTF. The chain uses TRBV7-9 and TRBJ1-2; no clear D gene. V lost 4 bases, J lost 6 bases, and 6 bases lay in between. The CDR3 spans 11 residues. CDR1 and CDR2 (germline): SEHNR, FQNEAQ (reference sequence). Full variable domain (remainder filled in from reference TRBV7-9 and TRBJ1-2): DTGVSQNPRHKITKRGQNVTFRCDPISEHNRLYWYRQTLGQGPEFLTYFQNEAQLEKSRLLSDRFSAERPKGSFSTLEIQRTEQGDSAMYLCASSSQHGYTFGSGTRLTVV.

This clone was observed once. Within the sample, other DNA sequences also encode this same CDR3. This chain links TRBV19 with TRBJ2-3, with D perhaps TRBD1 (5 bases). Germline lookup yields CDR1 LNHDA and CDR2 SQIVND (reference sequence). Trimming took off 4 bases at V and 0 bases at J, with 8 bases between the two ends. This CDR3 region has 14 residues. The CDR3 region has the DNA TGTGCCAGTAGTAGCGGACAAAGCACAGATACGCAGTATTTT. It yields the protein CASSSGQSTDTQYF.

This clone was seen only a few times. One end of the junction varies from germline; a read error may be responsible. V and J are TRBV11-2 and TRBJ2-7, with D perhaps matching TRBD2 (6 bases). This CDR3 contains 14 residues. From germline, CDR1 is SGHAT and CDR2 FQNNGV. The CDR3 nucleotides read TGTGCCAGCAGCTTATTCCCCAAGGGGCGGGATATCTGCTTC. This encodes CASSLFPKGRDICF.

This chain joins TRBV28 and TRBJ1-2; the D is unclear. The CDR3 sequence is 14 residues long. Per the germline V gene, CDR1 is MDHEN and CDR2 is SYDVKM. The V and J ends lost 2 bases and 6 bases respectively, with 13 bases between them. The CDR3 bases are TGTGCCAGCAGTTTAGGAGGTCAGATAAATGGCTACACCTTC. It translates to CASSLGGQINGYTF.

V is TRBV11-2 and J is TRBJ2-7; 9 bases match TRBD2. The CDR3 runs to 17 residues. The germline CDR1 and CDR2 sequences are SGHAT and FQNNGV. J lost 4 bases, V lost 5 bases, and 15 bases had no gene match. The CDR3 DNA is TGTGCCAGCAGCCCGGTTCTAGCGGGATCGGGGGCGTACGAGCAGTACTTC. This gives the protein CASSPVLAGSGAYEQYF.

The chain is built from TRBV19 and TRBJ2-2; 9 bases agree with TRBD1. The CDR3 sequence is 14 residues long. Germline values: CDR1 LNHDA, CDR2 SQIVND (reference sequence). Unmatched junction bases numbered 4, after V lost 6 bases and J lost 5 bases. DNA for the CDR3: TGTGCCAGTAGCAGACAGGGGGGGACCGGGGAGCTGTTTTTT. This sequence encodes CASSRQGGTGELFF.

This clone came up once. This chain joins TRBV7-9 and TRBJ1-6; weak D call: TRBD1 (5 bases). CDR3 length equals 13 residues. Germline CDR1 is SEHNR and CDR2 is FQNEAQ (reference sequence). V was trimmed by 3 bases and J by 10 bases, leaving 10 bases between them. The CDR3 bases are TGTGCCAGCAGCTTGGGGGGGAAATCACCCCTCCACTTT. Translating it yields CASSLGGKSPLHF.

CDR3 bases: TGCGCCAGCAGCTTCCGGGACAGGGGCCCTGATCTCAACACTGAAGCTTTCTTT. This sequence encodes CASSFRDRGPDLNTEAFF. The rearrangement joins TRBV5-1 to TRBJ1-1; 10 positions match TRBD1. The V segment lost 2 bases and the J segment 2 bases; nucleotides outside the gene matches: 12. Germline V gene data show CDR1 as SGHRS and CDR2 as YFSETQ. This CDR3 is built from 18 residues.

The genes are TRBV7-9 and TRBJ2-5; the match to TRBD2 covers 7 bases. Germline V gene data show CDR1 as SEHNR and CDR2 as FQNEAQ (reference sequence). The CDR3 has 13 amino acids. V was pared by 5 bases and J by 4 bases, with 4 bases of the junction left unmatched. DNA for the CDR3: TGTGCCAGCAGCGCGGGAGTCGGAGAGACCCAGTACTTC. It specifies CASSAGVGETQYF.

As concerns this clone: This sample includes further DNA sequences coding for the same CDR3. V and J are TRBV19 and TRBJ1-1; D gene unclear. Deletions cut 3 bases from V and 1 base from J, with 6 bases between. The CDR3 consists of 13 residues. Germline CDR1 reads LNHDA; CDR2 reads SQIVND (reference sequence). Here the CDR3 reads CASSISGNTEAFF. In nucleotides, the CDR3 is TGTGCCAGTAGTATTTCCGGGAACACTGAAGCTTTCTTT.

The J gene is TRBJ2-5, the V gene TRBV5-5, with a possible D match to TRBD2 (7 bases). The CDR3 contains 14 residues. Trimming removed 2 bases at V and 3 bases at J, with 11 bases between. Germline V lookup: CDR1 SGHKS, CDR2 YYEKEE (reference sequence). Here the CDR3 DNA reads TGTGCCAGCAGCTTTATAGGGGGGGAAGAGACCCAGTACTTC. Protein sequence: CASSFIGGEETQYF.

This clone was counted a single time. V and J are TRBV6-2 or TRBV6-3 and TRBJ1-5, with 10 bases lining up with TRBD1. The germline CDR1 and CDR2 sequences are MNHEY and SVGEGT. This CDR3 is 19 amino acids long. The V gene end was trimmed by 0 bases and the J gene end by 2 bases; junction bases not matched to a gene: 10. CDR3: CASSYSRISGTGGNQPQHF. The CDR3 nucleotides read TGTGCCAGCAGTTACTCGAGGATCTCTGGGACAGGGGGCAATCAGCCCCAGCATTTT.

Details on this clone: Other DNA sequences of this sample code for an identical CDR3. This chain uses TRBV28 with TRBJ2-5, with D unclear. The CDR3 has 11 residues. Germline V gene sequence: CDR1 MDHEN, CDR2 SYDVKM. Trimming stripped 3 bases from V and 5 bases from J, with 4 bases between. CDR3 nucleotide sequence: TGTGCCAGCAGTTTCTCTGAGACCCAGTACTTC. Residues: CASSFSETQYF.